The 20 T cell receptor beta chains below come from one sample, sequenced in a study of T cell responses to AZD1222 COVID-19 vaccine. Using immunoSEQ multiplex PCR, the repertoire was profiled, and TCRdb retains in-frame clones only, with some absent. The sample shows around 72,000 clones, about nine tenths of them seen only once. The sample was peripheral blood, taken on day 0 of AZD1222 vaccination. The source is an adult in good health.

The rearrangement links TRBV20-1 to TRBJ2-3, with 13 bases identical to TRBD2. The V segment lost 3 bases and the J segment 8 bases; nucleotides outside the gene matches: 8. The V gene's germline CDR1 is DFQATT and CDR2 SNEGSKA (reference sequence). This CDR3 has 15 residues. CDR3 DNA: TGCAGTGCTAGTTTACTAGCGGGGGGGGAGGGTACGCAGTATTTT. This translates into CSASLLAGGEGTQYF.

The gene calls are TRBV7-9 and TRBJ1-2; 8 bases are a match to TRBD1. Germline lookup yields CDR1 SEHNR and CDR2 FQNEAQ (reference sequence). Losses at the gene ends were 5 bases for V and 7 bases for J; bases not matched to a gene: 18. The CDR3 length is 17 residues. In DNA, the CDR3 is TGTGCCAGCAGCCATGGCGGGACAGGCTCTTGGGCGTTTGGCTACACCTTC. Its protein is CASSHGGTGSWAFGYTF.

V is TRBV7-9 and J is TRBJ1-2; TRBD1 agrees at 10 bases. J lost 7 bases, V lost 5 bases, and 4 bases had no gene match. There are 13 residues in the CDR3. Germline-derived CDR1 and CDR2 are SEHNR and FQNEAQ (reference sequence). The CDR3 DNA sequence: TGTGCCAGCAGCCCGACAGGGGGCGGTGGCTACACCTTC. Protein: CASSPTGGGGYTF.

Only one count was recorded for this clone. This chain connects TRBV6-2 or TRBV6-3 to TRBJ1-6, with TRBD1 identical over 9 bases. Germline V gene sequence: CDR1 MNHEY, CDR2 SVGEGT. This CDR3 is 14 amino acids long. With 5 bases clipped from V and 7 bases from J, the junction kept 3 bases outside the gene matches. CDR3 amino acids: CASSTGTGNSPLHF. The CDR3 nucleotides read TGTGCCAGCAGTACCGGGACAGGGAATTCACCCCTCCACTTT.

The chain couples TRBV3-1 (or the pseudogene TRBV3-2) to TRBJ2-1, with TRBD2 identical over 7 bases. Germline assignment: CDR1 LGHDT and CDR2 YNNKEL (reference sequence). J lost 1 base, V lost 1 base, and 4 bases had no gene match. This CDR3 has 16 residues. The CDR3 coding sequence is TGTGCCAGCAGCCAAGGGGACGGGGGGTCCTACAATGAGCAGTTCTTC. Translation gives CASSQGDGGSYNEQFF.

This clone was recorded once. This rearrangement joins TRBV7-2 to TRBJ1-2; D is unresolved. Trimming stripped 1 base from V and 4 bases from J, with 10 bases between. The CDR3 loop spans 14 amino acids. CDR1 is SGHTA, CDR2 FQGNSA, per germline. Here the CDR3 reads CASSLVPLSYGYTF. Here the CDR3 DNA reads TGTGCCAGCAGCTTAGTACCGCTTAGCTATGGCTACACCTTC. Using reference TRBV7-2 and TRBJ1-2 for the parts outside the CDR3, the full variable domain is GAGVSQSPSNKVTEKGKDVELRCDPISGHTALYWYRQSLGQGLEFLIYFQGNSAPDKSGLPSDRFSAERTGGSVSTLTIQRTQQEDSAVYLCASSLVPLSYGYTFGSGTRLTVV.

This chain connects TRBV30 to TRBJ1-1; a possible D gene is TRBD1 (5 bases). The CDR3 is made up of 15 amino acids. CDR1 is GTSNPN and CDR2 is SVGIG in the germline V gene (reference sequence). The V end lost 3 bases, the J end lost 2 bases, and 16 bases lay between the germline ends. CDR3 amino acids: CAWSPKWGGNTEAFF. CDR3 nucleotide sequence: TGTGCCTGGAGCCCCAAGTGGGGGGGAAACACTGAAGCTTTCTTT.

The rearrangement links TRBV6-5 to TRBJ2-7; D possibly uses TRBD1 or TRBD2 (5 bases each). Germline CDR1 is MNHEY and CDR2 is SVGAGI. The CDR3 spans 15 residues. V gave up 7 bases and J gave up 2 bases, with 18 bases separating them. CDR3 sequence (DNA): TGTGCCAGCAACCTCCTATTCCGGGACCCCTACGAGCAGTACTTC. Its translation is CASNLLFRDPYEQYF.

The chain links TRBV30 to TRBJ2-7; D uncertain. This CDR3 has 14 amino acids. Germline V CDR1 and CDR2: GTSNPN, SVGIG (reference sequence). Trimming pared 7 bases from V and 0 bases from J, leaving 16 bases between. The CDR3 sequence is CASTSRSSSYEQYF. The DNA of the CDR3 is TGTGCCTCGACAAGCCGATCGAGCTCCTACGAGCAGTACTTC.

The rearrangement uses TRBV11-2 and TRBJ2-3; D unresolved. CDR3 length equals 12 residues. Trimming pared 1 base from V and 5 bases from J, leaving 4 bases between. CDR1 and CDR2 from the germline V gene are SGHAT and FQNNGV. CDR3 loop: CASSLAGDTQYF. CDR3 nucleotides: TGTGCCAGCAGCTTAGCGGGAGATACGCAGTATTTT.

The chain joins TRBV7-9 to TRBJ2-7, with D unclear. Germline V CDR1 and CDR2: SEHNR, FQNEAQ (reference sequence). Trimming pared 2 bases from V and 7 bases from J, leaving 6 bases between. There are 11 residues in the CDR3. CDR3 coding DNA: TGTGCCAGCAGCTTAACCCTGGAGCAGTACTTC. This codes for CASSLTLEQYF.

The genes are TRBV4-1 and TRBJ2-2; D ambiguous. Germline V gene sequence: CDR1 MGHRA, CDR2 YSYEKL. The V gene lost 3 bases and the J gene lost 3 bases, with 8 bases spanning the gap. The CDR3 covers 14 residues. CDR3 loop: CASSHFIDTGELFF. DNA for the CDR3: TGCGCCAGCAGCCATTTTATCGACACCGGGGAGCTGTTTTTT.

The chain uses TRBV4-3 and TRBJ1-1; D is perhaps TRBD1 (5 bases). The length of the CDR3 is 15 residues. The germline gives CDR1 LGHNA, CDR2 YSLEER. V dropped 1 base and J dropped 2 bases, with 11 bases sitting between them. CDR3 residues: CASSQGRGRNTEAFF. The CDR3 region has the DNA TGCGCCAGCAGCCAAGGTAGGGGACGTAACACTGAAGCTTTCTTT.

This rearrangement joins TRBV7-3 to TRBJ1-1; tentative D call: TRBD1 (5 bases). The V gene lost 2 bases and the J gene lost 4 bases, with 11 bases spanning the gap. The CDR3 runs to 14 residues. Germline CDR1 SGHTA, CDR2 FQGTGA. The CDR3 protein is CASSLFGGSTEAFF. CDR3 coding DNA: TGTGCCAGCAGCTTATTCGGGGGGTCCACTGAAGCTTTCTTT.

The chain joins TRBV7-8 to TRBJ2-3; 7 bases agree with TRBD2. The ends lost 0 bases at V and 3 bases at J; junction bases unmatched: 6. CDR3 length equals 16 residues. Per germline, CDR1 SGHVS and CDR2 FQNEAQ. The CDR3 DNA sequence: TGTGCCAGCAGCTTAGCACGGACTAGAAGAACAGATACGCAGTATTTT. This gives the protein CASSLARTRRTDTQYF.

The CDR3 bases are TGTGCCAGCAGCCAAGTTGCGGGGGGCATTTACGAGCAGTACTTC. As protein: CASSQVAGGIYEQYF. V gene TRBV3-1 (or the pseudogene TRBV3-2) combines with J gene TRBJ2-7, with TRBD2 identical over 8 bases. Germline assignment: CDR1 LGHDT and CDR2 YNNKEL (reference sequence). This CDR3 has 15 amino acids. V was pared by 1 base and J by 4 bases, with 6 bases of the junction left unmatched.

The V gene is TRBV18, the J gene TRBJ2-4; 8 bases match TRBD2. The CDR3 is 17 residues long. Trimming took 6 bases from V and 8 from J; bases not matched to a gene: 18. CDR1 KGHSH and CDR2 LQKENI come from the germline V gene. The CDR3 reads CASSQYVPAGAKDIQYF. CDR3 in DNA: TGTGCCAGCTCCCAATACGTTCCAGCGGGGGCTAAGGACATTCAGTACTTC.

This sequence joins TRBV6-5 and TRBJ1-3; tentative D call: TRBD1 (5 bases). The CDR3 spans 16 residues. Germline loops: CDR1 MNHEY, CDR2 SVGAGI. V was cut by 0 bases and J by 12 bases, with 21 bases left in between. The CDR3 region is CASSYSPARSGHIIYF. The CDR3 bases are TGTGCCAGCAGTTACTCACCCGCCCGCTCTGGACACATCATATATTTT.

The DNA for the CDR3 is TGTGCCAGCAGCTTACGGGCAGGGGGTTTTGGCTACACCTTC. It yields the protein CASSLRAGGFGYTF. The rearrangement uses TRBV7-8 and TRBJ1-2, with 7 bases lining up with TRBD1. The CDR3 length is 14 residues. Germline V gene data show CDR1 as SGHVS and CDR2 as FQNEAQ. Trimming at V came to 2 bases and at J to 7 bases, leaving 7 bases not matched to a gene.

The chain links TRBV12-3 or TRBV12-4 to TRBJ2-7; D ambiguous. Trimming left V 3 bases short and J 5 bases short, with 5 bases between. The CDR3 is made up of 11 amino acids. CDR3: CASSFLHEQYF. The CDR3 DNA is TGTGCCAGCAGTTTCTTGCACGAGCAGTACTTC.